The entry that follows covers one T cell receptor beta chain sequence. Its antigen is still unknown. The data were produced by immunoSEQ multiplex PCR, yet TCRdb's version contains in-frame clones alone and is incomplete. The sample includes about 100,000 clones, approximately 88% of them seen just once. Collection occurred without any documented infections or immune events in donors. CDR1 is SEHNR and CDR2 is FQNEAQ in the germline V gene (reference sequence). This CDR3 spans 16 amino acids. Trimming took 4 bases from V and 6 from J, leaving 18 bases between them. These data are taken from a study of identifying expanded T cells in peripheral blood. Points from the study as a whole: Clone count variance between approximately 2-week samples rose with total template count. Technical replicates showed around 1.2 changed clones; about two weeks about 16; four weeks 19.

The chain couples TRBV7-9 to TRBJ1-4; perhaps TRBD1 as D (5 bases). The TCR comes from a person between 18 and 69 years old in good health. Sequenced sample: blood. CDR3 protein: CASSYQGTKLDEKLFF. As DNA, the CDR3 is TGTGCCAGCAGCTACCAAGGGACCAAACTGGATGAAAAACTGTTTTTT.